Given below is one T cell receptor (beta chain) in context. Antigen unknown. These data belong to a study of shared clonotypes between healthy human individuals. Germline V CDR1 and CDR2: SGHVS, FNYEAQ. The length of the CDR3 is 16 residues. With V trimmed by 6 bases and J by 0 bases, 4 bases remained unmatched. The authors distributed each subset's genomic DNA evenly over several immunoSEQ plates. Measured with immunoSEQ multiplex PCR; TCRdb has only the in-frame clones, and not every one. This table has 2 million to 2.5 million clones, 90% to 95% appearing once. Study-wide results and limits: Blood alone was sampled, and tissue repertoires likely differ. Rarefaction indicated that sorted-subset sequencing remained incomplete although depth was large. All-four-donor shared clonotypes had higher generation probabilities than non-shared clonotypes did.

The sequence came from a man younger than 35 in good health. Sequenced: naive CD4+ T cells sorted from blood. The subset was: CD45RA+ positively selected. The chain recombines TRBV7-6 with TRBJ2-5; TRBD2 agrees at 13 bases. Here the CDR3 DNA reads TGTGCCAGCAGGCTACTAGCGGGGGGGAACCAAGAGACCCAGTACTTC. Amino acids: CASRLLAGGNQETQYF.